This entry lists 10 T cell receptor beta chains sequenced from one sample in a study of beta chain features in type 1 diabetes. Every bit of the isolated RNA underwent reverse transcription, so sequencing read expressed TCRB transcripts. Profiled with immunoSEQ multiplex PCR; TCRdb holds only in-frame clones, not every one. The sample lists 200,000 to 250,000 clones, roughly 70% seen once, with 0.053% in the top ten. Sequencing was performed on naive CD4+ T cells from blood. These TCRs come from a man under 40 in good health.

Comment on this clone: This specimen includes other DNA sequences encoding the same CDR3. J is TRBJ2-7 and V is TRBV28, with D unclear. The CDR3 has 12 amino acids. Deletions cut 3 bases from V and 3 bases from J, with 6 bases between. Germline V CDR1 and CDR2: MDHEN, SYDVKM. CDR3 protein: CASSLSGYEQYF. The CDR3 nucleotides read TGTGCCAGCAGTTTGTCGGGCTACGAGCAGTACTTC.

V gene TRBV25-1 combines with J gene TRBJ2-5; D is possibly TRBD2 (5 bases). Germline lookup yields CDR1 MGHDK and CDR2 SYGVNS. The CDR3 runs to 15 residues. Trimming pared 3 bases from V and 5 bases from J, leaving 16 bases between. CDR3 residues: CASSDPGYLTETQYF. DNA for the CDR3: TGTGCCAGCAGTGACCCGGGGTACCTCACCGAGACCCAGTACTTC. The full variable domain, rest sourced from reference TRBV25-1 and TRBJ2-5, is EADIYQTPRYLVIGTGKKITLECSQTMGHDKMYWYQQDPGMELHLIHYSYGVNSTEKGDLSSESTVSRIRTEHFPLTLESARPSHTSQYLCASSDPGYLTETQYFGPGTRLLVL.

The J gene is TRBJ1-1, the V gene TRBV30; D is unclear. V lost 4 bases and J lost 2, with 11 bases in between. The germline gives CDR1 GTSNPN, CDR2 SVGIG (reference sequence). The CDR3 length is 13 residues. For the CDR3, the DNA is TGTGCCTGGAATGGCAACCTAAACACTGAAGCTTTCTTT. Residues: CAWNGNLNTEAFF.

The CDR3 region is CATLGQETQYF. The CDR3 bases are TGTGCCACCCTGGGCCAAGAGACCCAGTACTTC. The rearrangement uses TRBV10-3 and TRBJ2-5; no definite D call. The CDR3 extends over 11 amino acids. V lost 10 bases and J 1 base, leaving 7 bases between the germline ends. The germline CDR1 and CDR2 sequences are ENHRY and SYGVKD.

The chain joins TRBV7-2 to TRBJ2-1; 11 bases agree with TRBD2. Trimming cost V 6 bases and J 9 bases; bases outside gene matches: 10. CDR1 SGHTA and CDR2 FQGNSA come from the germline V gene. CDR3 length: 15 amino acids. CDR3 sequence: CASSPLAGGQVEQFF. DNA of the CDR3: TGTGCCAGCAGTCCTCTAGCGGGGGGTCAGGTTGAGCAGTTCTTC.

This chain connects TRBV4-2 to TRBJ2-5; 12 bases agree with TRBD2. J lost 3 bases, V lost 1 base, and 9 bases had no gene match. CDR1 LGHNA and CDR2 YNFKEQ come from the germline V gene. The CDR3 consists of 18 residues. The chain's CDR3 is CASSQALAGGRREETQYF. The DNA for the CDR3 is TGTGCCAGCAGCCAAGCGCTAGCGGGGGGGCGACGGGAAGAGACCCAGTACTTC.

The rearrangement joins TRBV7-2 to TRBJ2-1; 8 bases align to TRBD2. The CDR3 extends over 16 amino acids. Germline CDR1 SGHTA, CDR2 FQGNSA. V gave up 6 bases and J gave up 2 bases; unmatched junction bases: 9. The CDR3 DNA is TGTGCCAGCAGTGCCGGTCCGGGACTAGCCTACAATGAGCAGTTCTTC. Amino acids: CASSAGPGLAYNEQFF.

The chain recombines TRBV30 with TRBJ1-5; 8 bases align to TRBD1. The CDR3 runs to 12 residues. V lost 5 bases and J lost 9; bases outside the gene matches: 6. The germline gives CDR1 GTSNPN, CDR2 SVGIG (reference sequence). The DNA for the CDR3 is TGTGCCTGGGGACAGGGACTCGGGCCCCAGCATTTT. Its translation: CAWGQGLGPQHF.

This clone occurred a few times. The chain recombines TRBV7-2 with TRBJ2-1; D is unclear. The germline V and J ends were trimmed by 0 bases and 5 bases, with 5 bases remaining between them. The CDR3 totals 13 residues. The germline CDR1 and CDR2 sequences are SGHTA and FQGNSA. The DNA of the CDR3 is TGTGCCAGCAGCTTAGCGGAGAACAATGAGCAGTTCTTC. Translating it yields CASSLAENNEQFF.

V is TRBV9 and J is TRBJ2-7; 9 bases are a match to TRBD1. This CDR3 is 14 amino acids long. Trimming at V came to 0 bases and at J to 6 bases, leaving 4 bases not matched to a gene. Germline V gene lookup returns CDR1 SGDLS and CDR2 YYNGEE. The CDR3 bases are TGTGCCAGCAGCGTAGGCGACAGGGGGAGCGAGCAGTACTTC. Its translation: CASSVGDRGSEQYF. Drawing the rest from reference TRBV9 and TRBJ2-7, the complete variable domain is DSGVTQTPKHLITATGQRVTLRCSPRSGDLSVYWYQQSLDQGLQFLIQYYNGEERAKGNILERFSAQQFPDLHSELNLSSLELGDSALYFCASSVGDRGSEQYFGPGTRLTVT.